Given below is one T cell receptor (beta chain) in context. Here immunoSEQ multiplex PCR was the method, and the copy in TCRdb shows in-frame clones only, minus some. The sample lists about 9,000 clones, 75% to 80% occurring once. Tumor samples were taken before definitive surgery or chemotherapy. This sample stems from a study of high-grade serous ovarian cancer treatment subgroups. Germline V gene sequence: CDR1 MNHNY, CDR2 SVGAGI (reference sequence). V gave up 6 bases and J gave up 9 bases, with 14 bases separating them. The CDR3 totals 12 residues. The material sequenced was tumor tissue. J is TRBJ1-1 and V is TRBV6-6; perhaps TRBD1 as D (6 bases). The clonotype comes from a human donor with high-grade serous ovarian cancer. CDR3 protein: CASSPVRGKAFF. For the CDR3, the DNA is TGTGCCAGCAGCCCCGTCAGGGGTAAAGCTTTCTTT.